The 5 T cell receptor beta chains reported below all come from one sample, sequenced in a study of blood T cell repertoires in COVID-19. Only in-frame clones appear in the TCRdb table, and some are missing; sequencing was by immunoSEQ multiplex PCR. The sample includes more than 250,000 clones, approximately 78% of them seen just once. The specimen was PBMCs or T cells enriched from blood (not recorded which). The receptors were gathered from a man aged 35 to 55 who had been exposed to COVID-19.

With regard to this clone: Germline and junction disagree at one end, which may indicate a read error. The chain is built from TRBV7-7 and TRBJ1-1; D is uncertain. The CDR3 spans 13 residues. Germline CDR1 is SSHAT and CDR2 is FNYEAQ (reference sequence). The DNA for the CDR3 is TGTGCTAGCAGCAAACAAAAGAACACTGAAGCTTTCTTT. Amino acids: CASSKQKNTEAFF. The full variable domain, in which reference TRBV7-7 and TRBJ1-1 provide the parts outside the CDR3, is GAGVSQSPRYKVTKRGQDVTLRCDPISSHATLYWYQQALGQGPEFLTYFNYEAQPDKSGLPSDRFSAERPEGSISTLTIQRTEQRDSAMYRCASSKQKNTEAFFGQGTRLTVV.

The rearrangement links TRBV5-1 to TRBJ1-2; D is perhaps TRBD1 (6 bases). V lost 3 bases to trimming and J lost 5 bases, with 11 bases between them. The CDR3 consists of 13 residues. The germline V gene has CDR1 SGHRS and CDR2 YFSETQ. For the CDR3, the DNA is TGCGCCAGCAGCTGGGGGACACTGTATGGCTACACCTTC. Translation: CASSWGTLYGYTF.

This clone came up a few times. V is TRBV28 and J is TRBJ1-4, with 8 nucleotides matching TRBD1. The CDR3 is made up of 17 amino acids. Germline-derived CDR1 and CDR2 are MDHEN and SYDVKM. J lost 8 bases, V lost 4 bases, and 15 bases had no gene match. CDR3 nucleotides: TGTGCCAGCAGTTCCCCCCACACGGACAGGGTACAGGAAAAACTGTTTTTT. Protein product: CASSSPHTDRVQEKLFF. The variable domain in full, with the rest retrieved from reference TRBV28 and TRBJ1-4, is DVKVTQSSRYLVKRTGEKVFLECVQDMDHENMFWYRQDPGLGLRLIYFSYDVKMKEKGDIPEGYSVSREKKERFSLILESASTNQTSMYLCASSSPHTDRVQEKLFFGSGTQLSVL.

This rearrangement joins TRBV11-2 to TRBJ1-3; D is unclear. The germline gives CDR1 SGHAT, CDR2 FQNNGV. The CDR3 extends over 14 amino acids. The V end was cut by 1 base, the J end by 0 bases, with 4 bases between. The CDR3 DNA follows: TGTGCCAGCAGCTTAGCTACCTCTGGAAACACCATATATTTT. This sequence encodes CASSLATSGNTIYF.

The rearrangement joins TRBV5-5 to TRBJ2-5, with TRBD2 matching 9 bases. V trimming: 0 bases; J trimming: 5 bases; junction bases outside the gene matches: 17. The CDR3 is 19 residues long. Germline lookup yields CDR1 SGHKS and CDR2 YYEKEE (reference sequence). In DNA form, the CDR3 reads TGTGCCAGCAGCTTGGTTGGGCTAGCGGGAAGGGCGGTTGAGGAGACCCAGTACTTC. Encoded protein: CASSLVGLAGRAVEETQYF.